Included here is one T cell receptor (beta chain) sequence, with context. This likely reflects a read error, since a far larger clone is one base away. Construction of the TCR beta libraries employed iRepertoire HTBI primers in conjunction with Arm-PCR of CDR3 regions. The authors' processing: Identification yielded 55 to 75 TRBV and about 15 TRBJ segments across samples. In TCRdb, the multiplex PCR reads were re-called with MiXCR into one record per CDR3 protein. TCRdb, not the authors, supplied the V and J calls. The repertoire includes approximately 400,000 distinct CDR3 sequences, 14% to 15% of them detected once, and over 15% sits in the top ten. The time point denotes: newly diagnosed GD, antithyroid drugs for less than 3 months. PBMCs were the source of the RNA used for TCR sequencing. The sample belongs to a study of regulatory T cells in long-lasting Graves disease. The same specimen was also included in a second study, on T cells in Graves' hyperthyroidism and ophthalmopathy. This second study notes: An absence of ophthalmopathy progression within 18 months meant stable Graves' hyperthyroidism. An initial round of RT-PCR targeting the TCR CDR3 relied on the HTBI primer set.

This receptor was obtained from a woman in her 30s with Graves disease. Sequencing used peripheral blood mononuclear cells (PBMCs), obtained at new diagnosis, from a patient treated with antithyroid drugs.

This chain's CDR3 is CASSRTSVVDEQYF. The CDR3 nucleotides are TGTGCCAGCAGTCGGACTAGCGTCGTGGATGAGCAGTACTTC. The J gene is TRBJ2-7, the V gene TRBV13, with 9 bases that match TRBD2. The junction had 10 bases not matched to a gene; V was cut back by 6 bases and J by 7 bases. The CDR3 runs to 14 residues. Germline V CDR1 and CDR2: PRHDT, FYEKMQ (reference sequence).